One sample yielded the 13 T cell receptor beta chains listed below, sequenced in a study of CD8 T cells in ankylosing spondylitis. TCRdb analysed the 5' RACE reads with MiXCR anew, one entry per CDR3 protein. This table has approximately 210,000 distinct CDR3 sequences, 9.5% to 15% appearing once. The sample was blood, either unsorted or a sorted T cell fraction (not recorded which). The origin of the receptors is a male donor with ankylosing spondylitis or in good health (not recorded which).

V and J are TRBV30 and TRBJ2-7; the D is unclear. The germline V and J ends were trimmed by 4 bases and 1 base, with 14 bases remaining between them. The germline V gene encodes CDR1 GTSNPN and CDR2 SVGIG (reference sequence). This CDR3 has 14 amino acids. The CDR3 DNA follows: TGTGCCTGGACGTGGTCAGGACCTTCCTACGAGCAGTACTTC. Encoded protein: CAWTWSGPSYEQYF.

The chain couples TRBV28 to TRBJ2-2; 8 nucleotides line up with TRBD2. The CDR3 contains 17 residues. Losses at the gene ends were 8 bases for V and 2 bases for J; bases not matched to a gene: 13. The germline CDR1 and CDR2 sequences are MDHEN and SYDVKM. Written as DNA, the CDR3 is TGTGCCAGCCAAACTTTCTCGGGACTAGGCAACACCGGGGAGCTGTTTTTT. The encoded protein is CASQTFSGLGNTGELFF. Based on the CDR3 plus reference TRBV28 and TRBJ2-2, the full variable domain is DVKVTQSSRYLVKRTGEKVFLECVQDMDHENMFWYRQDPGLGLRLIYFSYDVKMKEKGDIPEGYSVSREKKERFSLILESASTNQTSMYLCASQTFSGLGNTGELFFGEGSRLTVL.

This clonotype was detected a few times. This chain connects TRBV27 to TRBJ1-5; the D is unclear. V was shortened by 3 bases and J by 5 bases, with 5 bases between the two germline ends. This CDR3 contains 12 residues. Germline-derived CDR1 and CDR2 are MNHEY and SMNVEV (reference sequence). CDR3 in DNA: TGTGCCAGCAGTTTCCTTGATCAGCCCCAGCATTTT. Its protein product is CASSFLDQPQHF.

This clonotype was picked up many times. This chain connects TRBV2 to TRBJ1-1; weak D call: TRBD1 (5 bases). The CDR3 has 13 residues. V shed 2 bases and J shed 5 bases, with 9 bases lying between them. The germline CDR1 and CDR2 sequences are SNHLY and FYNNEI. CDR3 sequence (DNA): TGTGCCAGCAGTGAACGGGGGGGGACTGAAGCTTTCTTT. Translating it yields CASSERGGTEAFF.

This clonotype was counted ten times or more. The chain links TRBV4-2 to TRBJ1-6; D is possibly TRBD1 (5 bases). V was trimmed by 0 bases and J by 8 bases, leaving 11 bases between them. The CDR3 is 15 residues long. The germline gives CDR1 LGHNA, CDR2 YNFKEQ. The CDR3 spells CASSQDGGQDSPLHF. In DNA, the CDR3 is TGTGCCAGCAGCCAAGATGGGGGTCAGGATTCACCCCTCCACTTT.

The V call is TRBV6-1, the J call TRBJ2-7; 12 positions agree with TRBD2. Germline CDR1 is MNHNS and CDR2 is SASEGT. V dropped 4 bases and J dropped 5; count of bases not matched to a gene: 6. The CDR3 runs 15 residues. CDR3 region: CASSVTSGRSDEQYF. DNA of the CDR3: TGTGCCAGCAGTGTTACTAGCGGGAGGTCGGACGAGCAGTACTTC.

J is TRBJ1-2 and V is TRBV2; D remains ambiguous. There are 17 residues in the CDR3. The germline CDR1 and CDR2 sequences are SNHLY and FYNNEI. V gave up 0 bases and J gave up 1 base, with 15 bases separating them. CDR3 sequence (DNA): TGTGCCAGCAGTGAAGCGCCGACCAGGCCCCTTAACTATGGCTACACCTTC. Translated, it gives CASSEAPTRPLNYGYTF.

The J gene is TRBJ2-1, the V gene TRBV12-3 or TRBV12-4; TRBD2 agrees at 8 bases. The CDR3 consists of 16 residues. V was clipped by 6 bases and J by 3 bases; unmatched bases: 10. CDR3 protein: CASSPGLASFYNEQFF. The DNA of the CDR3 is TGTGCCAGCAGCCCTGGACTAGCCTCCTTCTACAATGAGCAGTTCTTC.

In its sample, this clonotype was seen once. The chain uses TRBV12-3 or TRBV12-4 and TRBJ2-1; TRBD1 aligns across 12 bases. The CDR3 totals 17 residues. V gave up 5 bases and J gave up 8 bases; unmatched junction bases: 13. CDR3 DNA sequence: TGTGCCAGCAGTCCTCTGCCCGGGACAGGGGGCATCGATGAGCAGTTCTTC. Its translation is CASSPLPGTGGIDEQFF.

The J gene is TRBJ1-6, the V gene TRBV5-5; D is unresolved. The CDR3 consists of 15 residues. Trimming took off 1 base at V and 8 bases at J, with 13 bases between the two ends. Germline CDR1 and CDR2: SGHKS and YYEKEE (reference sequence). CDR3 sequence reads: CASSLYPLGDSPLHF. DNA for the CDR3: TGTGCCAGCAGCTTGTACCCGCTCGGTGATTCACCCCTCCACTTT.

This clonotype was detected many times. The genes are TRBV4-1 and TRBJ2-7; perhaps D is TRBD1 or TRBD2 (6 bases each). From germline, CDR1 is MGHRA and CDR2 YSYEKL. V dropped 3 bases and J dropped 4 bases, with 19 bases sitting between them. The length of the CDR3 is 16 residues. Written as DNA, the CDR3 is TGCGCCAGCAGCCATTCTGGGGGGCCATCCCTTTACGAGCAGTACTTC. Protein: CASSHSGGPSLYEQYF.

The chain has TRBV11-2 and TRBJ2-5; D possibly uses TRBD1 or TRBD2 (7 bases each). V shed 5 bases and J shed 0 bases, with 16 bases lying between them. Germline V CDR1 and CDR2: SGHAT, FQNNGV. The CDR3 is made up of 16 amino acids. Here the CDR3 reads CASSQGQGGYQETQYF. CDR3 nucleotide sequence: TGTGCCAGCAGCCAAGGGCAGGGGGGGTACCAAGAGACCCAGTACTTC.

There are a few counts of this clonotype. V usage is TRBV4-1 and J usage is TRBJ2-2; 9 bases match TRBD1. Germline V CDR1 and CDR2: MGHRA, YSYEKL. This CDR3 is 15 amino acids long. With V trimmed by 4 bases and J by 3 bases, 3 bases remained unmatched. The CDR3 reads CASSLGQGYTGELFF. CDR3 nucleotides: TGCGCCAGCAGCCTCGGACAGGGGTACACCGGGGAGCTGTTTTTT.